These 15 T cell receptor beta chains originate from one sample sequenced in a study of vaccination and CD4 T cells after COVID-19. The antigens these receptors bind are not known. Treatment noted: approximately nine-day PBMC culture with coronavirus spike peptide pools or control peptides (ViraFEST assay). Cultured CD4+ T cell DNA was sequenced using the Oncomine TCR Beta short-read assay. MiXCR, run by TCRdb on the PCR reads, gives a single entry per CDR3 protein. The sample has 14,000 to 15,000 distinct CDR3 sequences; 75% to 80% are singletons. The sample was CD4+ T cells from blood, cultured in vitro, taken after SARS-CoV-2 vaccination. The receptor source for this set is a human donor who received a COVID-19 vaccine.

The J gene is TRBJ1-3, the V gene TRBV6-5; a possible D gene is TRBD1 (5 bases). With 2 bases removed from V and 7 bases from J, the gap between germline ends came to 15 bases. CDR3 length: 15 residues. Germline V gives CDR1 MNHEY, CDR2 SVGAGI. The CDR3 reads CASSYGTTSLNTIYF. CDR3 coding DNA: TGTGCCAGCAGTTACGGGACGACGAGCCTGAACACCATATATTTT.

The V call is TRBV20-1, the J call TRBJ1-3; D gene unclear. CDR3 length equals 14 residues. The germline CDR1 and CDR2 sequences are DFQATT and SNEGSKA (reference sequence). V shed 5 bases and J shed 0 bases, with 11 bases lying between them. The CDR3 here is CSARFDNSGNTIYF. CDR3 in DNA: TGCAGTGCTCGTTTCGACAACTCTGGAAACACCATATATTTT.

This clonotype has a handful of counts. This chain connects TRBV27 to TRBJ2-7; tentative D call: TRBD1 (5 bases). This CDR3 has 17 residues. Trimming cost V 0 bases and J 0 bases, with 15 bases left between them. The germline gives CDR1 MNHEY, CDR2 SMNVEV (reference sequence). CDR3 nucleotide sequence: TGTGCCAGCAGTTTATCCTTTACAGGCCGCGGCTCCTACGAGCAGTACTTC. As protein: CASSLSFTGRGSYEQYF.

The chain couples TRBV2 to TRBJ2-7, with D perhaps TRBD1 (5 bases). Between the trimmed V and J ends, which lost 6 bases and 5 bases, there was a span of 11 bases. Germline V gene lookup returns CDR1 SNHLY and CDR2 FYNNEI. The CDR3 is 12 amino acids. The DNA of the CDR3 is TGTGCCAGCAGCGCTCTCAGGGACGAGCAGTACTTC. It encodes CASSALRDEQYF.

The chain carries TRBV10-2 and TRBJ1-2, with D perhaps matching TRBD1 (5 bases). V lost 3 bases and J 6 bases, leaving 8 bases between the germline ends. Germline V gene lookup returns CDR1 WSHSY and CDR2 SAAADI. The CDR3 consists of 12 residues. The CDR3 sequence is CASSDGGNGYTF. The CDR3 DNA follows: TGCGCCAGCAGTGATGGGGGGAATGGCTACACCTTC.

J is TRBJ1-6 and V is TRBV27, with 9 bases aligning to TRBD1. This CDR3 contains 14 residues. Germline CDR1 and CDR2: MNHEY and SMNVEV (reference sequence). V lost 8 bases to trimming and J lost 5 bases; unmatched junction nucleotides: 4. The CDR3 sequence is CASGRDRDNSPLHF. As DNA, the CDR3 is TGTGCCAGCGGACGGGACAGGGATAATTCACCCCTCCACTTT.

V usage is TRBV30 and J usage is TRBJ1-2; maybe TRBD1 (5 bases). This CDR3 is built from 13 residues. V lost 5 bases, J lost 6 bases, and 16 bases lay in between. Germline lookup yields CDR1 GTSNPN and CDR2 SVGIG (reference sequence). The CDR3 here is CAWPGLPGHGYTF. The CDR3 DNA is TGTGCCTGGCCGGGACTCCCTGGCCATGGCTACACCTTC.

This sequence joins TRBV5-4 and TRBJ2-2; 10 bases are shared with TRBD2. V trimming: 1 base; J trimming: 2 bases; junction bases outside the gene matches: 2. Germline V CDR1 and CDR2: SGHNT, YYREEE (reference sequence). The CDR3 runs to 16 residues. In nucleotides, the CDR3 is TGTGCCAGCAGCTTGCCTAGCGGGGGAAACACCGGGGAGCTGTTTTTT. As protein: CASSLPSGGNTGELFF.

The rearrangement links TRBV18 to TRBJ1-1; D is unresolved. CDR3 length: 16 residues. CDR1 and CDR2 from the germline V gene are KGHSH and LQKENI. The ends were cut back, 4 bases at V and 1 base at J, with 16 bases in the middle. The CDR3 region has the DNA TGTGCCAGCTCACGATTCACGGGCTTGTCGAACACTGAAGCTTTCTTT. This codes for CASSRFTGLSNTEAFF.

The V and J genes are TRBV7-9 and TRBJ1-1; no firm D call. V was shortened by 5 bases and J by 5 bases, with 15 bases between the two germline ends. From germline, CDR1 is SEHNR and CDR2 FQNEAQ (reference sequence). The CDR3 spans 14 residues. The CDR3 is CASSTRVQTTEAFF. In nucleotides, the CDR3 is TGTGCCAGCAGCACACGGGTCCAAACGACTGAAGCTTTCTTT.

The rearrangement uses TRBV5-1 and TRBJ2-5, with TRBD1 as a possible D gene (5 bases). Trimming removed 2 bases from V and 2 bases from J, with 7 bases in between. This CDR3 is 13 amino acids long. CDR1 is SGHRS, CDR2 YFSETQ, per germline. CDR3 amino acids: CASSLNRQETQYF. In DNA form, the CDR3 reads TGCGCCAGCAGCTTAAACAGGCAAGAGACCCAGTACTTC. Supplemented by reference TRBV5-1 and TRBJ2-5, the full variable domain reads KAGVTQTPRYLIKTRGQQVTLSCSPISGHRSVSWYQQTPGQGLQFLFEYFSETQRNKGNFPGRFSGRQFSNSRSEMNVSTLELGDSALYLCASSLNRQETQYFGPGTRLLVL.

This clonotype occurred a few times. DNA for the CDR3: TGTGCCACCAGTGATAACAGGGGAAGGGGTGAGCAGTTCTTC. It specifies CATSDNRGRGEQFF. V gene TRBV24-1 combines with J gene TRBJ2-1, with 7 bases matching TRBD1. There are 14 residues in the CDR3. The trim removed 3 bases at V and 9 bases at J, leaving 7 bases unmatched. Germline CDR1 is KGHDR and CDR2 is SFDVKD.

The CDR3 DNA reads TGCAGTGCTAGAGGAGAAGTCTATGGCTACACCTTC. Translated: CSARGEVYGYTF. V gene TRBV20-1 combines with J gene TRBJ1-2; no clear D gene. CDR3 length: 12 residues. Trimming took off 1 base at V and 4 bases at J, with 7 bases between the two ends. The germline V gene has CDR1 DFQATT and CDR2 SNEGSKA (reference sequence).

CDR3 sequence (DNA): TGTGCCAGCAGCCGGAACATACCCAGAGCGGGGGGGCAAGAGACCCAGTACTTC. Its protein product is CASSRNIPRAGGQETQYF. J is TRBJ2-5 and V is TRBV7-7; 10 positions match TRBD2. The junction had 14 bases not matched to a gene; V was cut back by 5 bases and J by 2 bases. CDR1 SSHAT and CDR2 FNYEAQ come from the germline V gene (reference sequence). The CDR3 loop spans 18 amino acids.

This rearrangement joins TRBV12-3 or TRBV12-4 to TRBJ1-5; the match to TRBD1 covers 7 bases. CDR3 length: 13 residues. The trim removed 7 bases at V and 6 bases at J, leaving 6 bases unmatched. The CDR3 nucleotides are TGTGCCAGCAAGGAGGGGGCGGGTCAGCCCCAGCATTTT. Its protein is CASKEGAGQPQHF.